This T cell receptor beta chain was sequenced for a study of T cell responses to AZD1222 COVID-19 vaccine. This CDR3 comprises 14 residues. The germline V and J ends were trimmed by 1 base and 2 bases, with 6 bases remaining between them. In germline, CDR1 is SGHTA, CDR2 FQGNSA. Note on this clone: Its specificity is unknown.

The study's findings and limits: There were repertoire samples only from the period after the peak T cell response. The sample set comprised mostly white British donors with more females, and clonal diversity was possibly underestimated.

The repertoire was sequenced with immunoSEQ multiplex PCR; TCRdb's copy has only in-frame clones and lacks some. The table has tens of thousands of clones, approximately 80% seen once. This TCR came from an adult in good health. This sample comprised peripheral blood, obtained on day 0 of AZD1222 vaccination. The chain is built from TRBV7-2 and TRBJ1-3; D uncertain. CDR3 DNA sequence: TGTGCCAGCAGCTTAGTAACAGCTGGAAACACCATATATTTT. It codes for CASSLVTAGNTIYF.